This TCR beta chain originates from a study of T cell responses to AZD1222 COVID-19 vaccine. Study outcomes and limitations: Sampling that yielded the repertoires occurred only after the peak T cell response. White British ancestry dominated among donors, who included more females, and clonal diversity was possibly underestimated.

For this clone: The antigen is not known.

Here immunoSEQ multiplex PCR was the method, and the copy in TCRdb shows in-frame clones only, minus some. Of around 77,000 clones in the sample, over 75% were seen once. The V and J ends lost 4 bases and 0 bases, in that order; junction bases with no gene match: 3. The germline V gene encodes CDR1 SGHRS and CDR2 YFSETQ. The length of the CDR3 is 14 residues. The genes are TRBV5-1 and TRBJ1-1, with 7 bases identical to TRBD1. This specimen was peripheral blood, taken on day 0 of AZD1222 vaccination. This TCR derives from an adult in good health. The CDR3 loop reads CASSPGTVNTEAFF. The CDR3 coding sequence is TGCGCCAGCAGCCCGGGGACAGTGAACACTGAAGCTTTCTTT. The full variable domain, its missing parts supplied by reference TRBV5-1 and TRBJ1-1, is KAGVTQTPRYLIKTRGQQVTLSCSPISGHRSVSWYQQTPGQGLQFLFEYFSETQRNKGNFPGRFSGRQFSNSRSEMNVSTLELGDSALYLCASSPGTVNTEAFFGQGTRLTVV.